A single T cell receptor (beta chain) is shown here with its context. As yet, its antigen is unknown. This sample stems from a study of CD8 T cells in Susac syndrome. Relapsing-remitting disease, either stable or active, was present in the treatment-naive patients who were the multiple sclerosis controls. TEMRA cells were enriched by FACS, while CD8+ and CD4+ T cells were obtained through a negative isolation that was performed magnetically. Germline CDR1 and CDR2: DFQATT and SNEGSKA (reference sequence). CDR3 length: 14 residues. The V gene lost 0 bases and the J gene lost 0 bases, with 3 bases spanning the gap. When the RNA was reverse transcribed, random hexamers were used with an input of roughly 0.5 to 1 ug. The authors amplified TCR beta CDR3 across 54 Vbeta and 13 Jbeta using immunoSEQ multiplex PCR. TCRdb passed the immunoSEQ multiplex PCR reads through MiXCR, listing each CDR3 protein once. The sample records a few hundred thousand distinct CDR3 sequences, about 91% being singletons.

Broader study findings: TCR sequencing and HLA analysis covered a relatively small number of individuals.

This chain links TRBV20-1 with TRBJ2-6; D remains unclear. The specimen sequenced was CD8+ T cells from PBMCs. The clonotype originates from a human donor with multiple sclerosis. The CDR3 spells CSAREGSGANVLTF. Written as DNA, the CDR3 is TGCAGTGCTAGAGAGGGCTCTGGGGCCAACGTCCTGACTTTC.